This T cell receptor (beta chain) was identified in a study of radiotherapy plus CTLA-4 blockade in lung cancer. At the level of the study: Objective responses were documented in around a sixth of patients, with disease control in 31%. Study observations and caveats: In blood, early T cell clone dynamics reportedly predicted response best, together with interferon-beta. Peripheral blood showed expansion of tumor-derived TCR clones after radiotherapy and ipilimumab.

Method: immunoSEQ multiplex PCR; TCRdb's copy keeps in-frame clones and lacks some. The sample records 30,000 to 45,000 clones, around 79% being singletons. The V gene lost 3 bases and the J gene lost 0 bases, with 6 bases spanning the gap. Germline CDR1 reads ENHRY; CDR2 reads SYGVKD. The CDR3 covers 14 residues. Concerning this clone: Its cognate antigen is unknown. Different DNA sequences within this sample yield the same CDR3.

Lung cancer patients with chemo-refractory metastatic non-small-cell disease were given focal radiation plus CTLA-4 blockade with ipilimumab. This chain connects TRBV10-3 to TRBJ1-3, with no clear D. The clonotype was recovered from a human donor with non-small cell lung cancer who had stable disease on radiotherapy plus ipilimumab. Sequenced here: peripheral blood, sampled from a patient treated with radiotherapy plus ipilimumab. This chain's CDR3 is CAISDGSSGNTIYF. CDR3 bases: TGTGCCATCAGTGACGGGAGCTCTGGAAACACCATATATTTT.